These 22 T cell receptor beta chains were all obtained from the same sample, sequenced in a study of human T cells and chemical hapten exposure. The authors' total RNA extraction used unfractionated whole blood. One entry per CDR3 protein results from TCRdb running MiXCR on the 5' RACE reads. The repertoire holds 110,000 or so distinct CDR3 sequences, with approximately 19% as singletons. Source of these receptors: a human donor in good health.

V usage is TRBV28 and J usage is TRBJ2-7; 14 bases align to TRBD2. Germline values: CDR1 MDHEN, CDR2 SYDVKM. The CDR3 is made up of 16 amino acids. V dropped 4 bases and J dropped 4; count of bases not matched to a gene: 6. The CDR3 loop is CASSSPGLAGAYEQYF. Here the CDR3 DNA reads TGTGCCAGCAGTTCCCCGGGACTAGCGGGAGCATACGAGCAGTACTTC.

The rearrangement uses TRBV30 and TRBJ1-1; D remains ambiguous. Trimming took off 4 bases at V and 6 bases at J, with 15 bases between the two ends. The CDR3 length is 13 residues. Germline CDR1 reads GTSNPN; CDR2 reads SVGIG (reference sequence). Here the CDR3 reads CAWTLLGKAEAFF. The CDR3 DNA reads as TGTGCCTGGACCCTCTTGGGGAAGGCTGAAGCTTTCTTT.

The chain joins TRBV7-8 to TRBJ2-7; TRBD2 matches at 9 bases. Germline V gene sequence: CDR1 SGHVS, CDR2 FQNEAQ. This CDR3 comprises 13 residues. The trim removed 5 bases at V and 3 bases at J, leaving 2 bases unmatched. The CDR3 sequence: CASSRGRGYEQYF. The CDR3 nucleotides are TGTGCCAGCAGCCGCGGGAGGGGCTACGAGCAGTACTTC.

This clonotype was seen ten or more times. The V gene is TRBV29-1, the J gene TRBJ2-2; 8 bases fit TRBD1. V gave up 6 bases and J gave up 3 bases; unmatched junction bases: 0. Germline V gives CDR1 SQVTM, CDR2 ANQGSEA. The CDR3 extends over 12 amino acids. DNA for the CDR3: TGCAGCGTGGACAGGGACACCGGGGAGCTGTTTTTT. Its protein product is CSVDRDTGELFF.

This chain joins TRBV11-2 and TRBJ1-1, with D perhaps TRBD1 (6 bases). This CDR3 comprises 14 residues. Trimming removed 8 bases from V and 0 bases from J, with 13 bases in between. In germline, CDR1 is SGHAT, CDR2 FQNNGV. Here the CDR3 reads CASYKTGMNTEAFF. CDR3 nucleotide sequence: TGTGCCAGCTACAAGACAGGAATGAACACTGAAGCTTTCTTT.

In the case of this clonotype: Mismatch with germline at one junction end may stem from a read error. The chain links TRBV7-9 to TRBJ2-7; D not certain. The germline V gene encodes CDR1 SEHNR and CDR2 FQNEAQ (reference sequence). There are 13 residues in the CDR3. CDR3 in amino acids: CATSRRTGYEQYF. The CDR3 DNA reads TGTGCCACCAGCCGACGGACCGGCTACGAGCAGTACTTC. The entire variable domain, with the rest obtained from reference TRBV7-9 and TRBJ2-7, is as follows: DTGVSQNPRHKITKRGQNVTFRCDPISEHNRLYWYRQTLGQGPEFLTYFQNEAQLEKSRLLSDRFSAERPKGSFSTLEIQRTEQGDSAMYLCATSRRTGYEQYFGPGTRLTVT.

V and J are TRBV27 and TRBJ2-3; D is uncertain. V was shortened by 7 bases and J by 4 bases, with 9 bases between the two germline ends. Germline V lookup: CDR1 MNHEY, CDR2 SMNVEV (reference sequence). CDR3 length: 12 residues. The CDR3 DNA is TGTGCCAGCATGGACCGTTCAGATACGCAGTATTTT. Translation: CASMDRSDTQYF.

The gene calls are TRBV27 and TRBJ1-4, with 7 bases identical to TRBD1. Losses at the gene ends were 4 bases for V and 7 bases for J; bases not matched to a gene: 9. This CDR3 contains 15 residues. The germline V gene has CDR1 MNHEY and CDR2 SMNVEV (reference sequence). CDR3 DNA: TGTGCCAGCAGTTCAAACAGGGGAAGGGGTGAAAAACTGTTTTTT. Translated, it gives CASSSNRGRGEKLFF.

In nucleotides, the CDR3 is TGTGCCACCAGCAGAGACGCTACTAGTGGGTACGAGCAGTACTTC. Translating it yields CATSRDATSGYEQYF. The chain carries TRBV15 and TRBJ2-7; D is perhaps TRBD2 (5 bases). Trimming stripped 0 bases from V and 4 bases from J, with 13 bases between. In germline, CDR1 is LNHNV, CDR2 YYDKDF (reference sequence). This CDR3 contains 15 residues.

This clonotype was detected only a few times. The chain employs TRBV27 and TRBJ2-1; 14 bases agree with TRBD2. The length of the CDR3 is 15 residues. The germline V gene encodes CDR1 MNHEY and CDR2 SMNVEV (reference sequence). After removal of 4 bases from V and 9 bases from J, the junction contained 5 bases not matched to a gene. Here the CDR3 DNA reads TGTGCCAGCAGTTCGGGACTAGCGGGAGTGGCTGAGCAGTTCTTC. Amino acids: CASSSGLAGVAEQFF.

This clonotype has just a few counts. The chain uses TRBV6-6 and TRBJ2-3, with 7 bases lining up with TRBD2. Losses at the gene ends were 8 bases for V and 0 bases for J; bases not matched to a gene: 5. Germline CDR1 reads MNHNY; CDR2 reads SVGAGI (reference sequence). This CDR3 has 14 residues. The CDR3 nucleotides read TGTGCCAGCGCTAGCGGCTCTAGCACAGATACGCAGTATTTT. The encoded protein is CASASGSSTDTQYF.

This clonotype has a handful of counts. This rearrangement joins TRBV4-1 to TRBJ2-6; a weak D match, TRBD1 (6 bases). The CDR3 sequence is 15 residues long. Germline CDR1 and CDR2: MGHRA and YSYEKL. The V end lost 3 bases, the J end lost 0 bases, and 6 bases lay between the germline ends. Written as DNA, the CDR3 is TGCGCCAGCAGCCACAGGGGCTCTGGGGCCAACGTCCTGACTTTC. Encoded protein: CASSHRGSGANVLTF.

The CDR3 is CSAAMGSGQGYEQYF. CDR3 sequence (DNA): TGCAGTGCTGCCATGGGGTCGGGACAGGGGTACGAGCAGTACTTC. The V and J genes are TRBV20-1 and TRBJ2-7; 10 positions match TRBD1. CDR3 size: 15 residues. V lost 5 bases and J lost 4; bases outside the gene matches: 11. In germline, CDR1 is DFQATT, CDR2 SNEGSKA (reference sequence).

The chain uses TRBV5-6 and TRBJ2-1; D is perhaps TRBD2 (5 bases). CDR1 is SGHDT, CDR2 YYEEEE, per germline. The length of the CDR3 is 13 residues. The ends were cut back, 0 bases at V and 8 bases at J, with 9 bases in the middle. CDR3 protein: CASSLASSHEQFF. The CDR3 coding sequence is TGTGCCAGCAGCTTGGCGTCTAGCCATGAGCAGTTCTTC.

This clonotype was observed a handful of times. The chain is built from TRBV20-1 and TRBJ2-1; 12 bases map to TRBD2. The CDR3 extends over 14 amino acids. Trimming removed 1 base from V and 5 bases from J; junction bases left unmatched: 0. The germline gives CDR1 DFQATT, CDR2 SNEGSKA (reference sequence). The CDR3 sequence is CSARGLAGDNEQFF. The DNA for the CDR3 is TGCAGTGCTAGAGGACTAGCGGGAGACAATGAGCAGTTCTTC.

The J gene is TRBJ2-5, the V gene TRBV7-9; TRBD1 matches 9 bases. There are 14 residues in the CDR3. V trimming: 6 bases; J trimming: 3 bases; junction bases outside the gene matches: 5. The germline V gene encodes CDR1 SEHNR and CDR2 FQNEAQ (reference sequence). The CDR3 region has the DNA TGTGCCAGCAGACGTGACAGGGGGGAAGAGACCCAGTACTTC. Translated: CASRRDRGEETQYF.

This clonotype was seen only a few times. This rearrangement joins TRBV6-5 to TRBJ1-2; possibly TRBD1 for D (5 bases). The CDR3 spans 15 residues. The V gene's germline CDR1 is MNHEY and CDR2 SVGAGI. Trimming pared 6 bases from V and 7 bases from J, leaving 21 bases between. The CDR3 protein is CASSPVVRVGVGYTF. For the CDR3, the DNA is TGTGCCAGCAGCCCCGTCGTCCGGGTAGGGGTTGGCTACACCTTC.

The gene calls are TRBV10-2 and TRBJ2-7, with 8 bases matching TRBD1. The germline V gene encodes CDR1 WSHSY and CDR2 SAAADI. The CDR3 has 15 amino acids. V dropped 7 bases and J dropped 2; count of bases not matched to a gene: 10. This chain's CDR3 is CASTGTGTTTYEQYF. Written as DNA, the CDR3 is TGCGCCAGCACCGGGACAGGCACAACCACCTACGAGCAGTACTTC.

The J gene is TRBJ2-3, the V gene TRBV20-1; D is unresolved. The CDR3 totals 13 residues. CDR1 DFQATT and CDR2 SNEGSKA come from the germline V gene (reference sequence). CDR3 protein: CGSGIRKADTQYF. DNA of the CDR3: TGCGGGTCCGGAATTCGGAAAGCAGATACGCAGTATTTT.

This clonotype was detected ten times or more. The chain recombines TRBV27 with TRBJ2-3; 9 bases line up with TRBD2. The CDR3 totals 13 residues. Germline CDR1 reads MNHEY; CDR2 reads SMNVEV (reference sequence). V was clipped by 2 bases and J by 8 bases; unmatched bases: 2. The CDR3 protein is CASSLTAGGTQYF. CDR3 in DNA: TGTGCCAGCAGTTTAACAGCGGGAGGTACGCAGTATTTT.

Remarks on this clonotype: The CDR3 carries no conserved terminal phenylalanine or tryptophan, so it likely arises from a read error. This chain uses TRBV5-6 with TRBJ2-1; 7 positions agree with TRBD1. Germline V lookup: CDR1 SGHDT, CDR2 YYEEEE. V lost 1 base to trimming and J lost 5 bases; unmatched junction nucleotides: 3. The CDR3 loop spans 14 amino acids. The CDR3 reads CASSLTGVNNEQFL. The CDR3, as DNA: TGTGCCAGCAGCTTGACAGGGGTAAACAATGAGCAGTTCTTG.

This clonotype turned up a few times. The V call is TRBV20-1, the J call TRBJ2-5; 9 bases are shared with TRBD2. V was clipped by 2 bases and J by 5 bases; unmatched bases: 6. The CDR3 is made up of 14 amino acids. Germline V CDR1 and CDR2: DFQATT, SNEGSKA (reference sequence). The CDR3 DNA sequence: TGCAGTGCTAGAAGGGGCGGGGGGGCGGAGACCCAGTACTTC. Amino acid sequence: CSARRGGGAETQYF.